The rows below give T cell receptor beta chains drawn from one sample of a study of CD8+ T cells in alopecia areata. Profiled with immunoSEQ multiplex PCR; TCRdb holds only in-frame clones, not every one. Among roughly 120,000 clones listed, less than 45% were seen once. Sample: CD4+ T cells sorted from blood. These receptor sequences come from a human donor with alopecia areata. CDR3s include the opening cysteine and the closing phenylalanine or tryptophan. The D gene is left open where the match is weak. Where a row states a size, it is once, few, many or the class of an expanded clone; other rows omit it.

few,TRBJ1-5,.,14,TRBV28,TGTGCCAGCAGTTTGGGCTCTGGCAATCAGCCCCAGCATTTT,CASSLGSGNQPQHF
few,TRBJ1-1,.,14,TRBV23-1,TGCGCCAGCAGGGACCCCAGGGTCGGGTGTGAAGCTTTCTTT,CASRDPRVGCEAFF
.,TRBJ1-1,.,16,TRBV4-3,TGCGCCAGCCAGCGGAGGGGGACTTCAATGAACACTGAAGCTTTCTTT,CASQRRGTSMNTEAFF
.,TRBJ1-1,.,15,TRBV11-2,TGTGCCAGCAGCTTAGAAAGGACAGCTAATACTGAAGCTTTCTTT,CASSLERTANTEAFF
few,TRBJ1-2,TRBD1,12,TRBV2,TGTGCCAGCAGATCGGGACAGGTGAATACGCCCTTC,CASRSGQVNTPF
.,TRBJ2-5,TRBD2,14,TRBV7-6,TGTGCCAGCAGCTTAGGGGGACTAGGGGAGACCCAGTACTTC,CASSLGGLGETQYF
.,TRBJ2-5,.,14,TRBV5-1,TGCGCCAGCAGCTTGTCTCAGCAAAGGGAGACCCAGTACTTC,CASSLSQQRETQYF
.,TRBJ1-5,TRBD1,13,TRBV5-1,TGCGCCAGCAGCCTGACAGGGAATCAGCCCCAGCATTTT,CASSLTGNQPQHF
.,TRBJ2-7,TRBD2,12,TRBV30,TGTGCCTGGCTAGCGGGAGGCTACGAGCAGTACTTC,CAWLAGGYEQYF
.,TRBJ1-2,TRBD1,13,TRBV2,TGTGCCAGCAGACCATGGACAGGGCATGGCTACACCTTC,CASRPWTGHGYTF
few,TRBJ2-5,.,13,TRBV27,TGTGCCAGCAGTTTATCGGTGGCAGAGACCCAGTACTTC,CASSLSVAETQYF
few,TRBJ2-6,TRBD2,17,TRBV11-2,TGTGCCAGCAGCTTAATAGCGGGCCCTTCGGGGGCCAACGTCCTGACTTTC,CASSLIAGPSGANVLTF
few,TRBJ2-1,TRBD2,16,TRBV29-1,TGCAGCGTTGAAACCCTAGCGGGAGTGTCCTACAATGAGCAGTTCTTC,CSVETLAGVSYNEQFF
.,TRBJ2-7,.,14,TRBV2,TGTGCCAGCAGCGGACAGTGGGGGGTCCTCGAGCAGTACTTC,CASSGQWGVLEQYF
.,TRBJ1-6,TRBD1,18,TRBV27,TGTGCCAGCAGTCCACGGACAGGGGGCGCCGACGGTAATTCACCCCTCCACTTT,CASSPRTGGADGNSPLHF
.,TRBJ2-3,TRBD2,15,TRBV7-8,TGTGCCAGCAGCTCCCCTAGCGGCCACACAGATACGCAGTATTTT,CASSSPSGHTDTQYF
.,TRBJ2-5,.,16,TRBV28,TGTGCCAGCAGTTTAGGTGGAGTGGGCCGACGAGAGACCCAGTACTTC,CASSLGGVGRRETQYF
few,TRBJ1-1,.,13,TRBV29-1,TGCAGCGTGACCGGACAGTTGGACACTGAAGCTTTCTTT,CSVTGQLDTEAFF
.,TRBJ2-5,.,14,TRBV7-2,TGTGCCAGCAGCCCCCGCTCCCTAGGAGAGACCCAGTACTTC,CASSPRSLGETQYF
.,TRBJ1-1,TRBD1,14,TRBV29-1,TGCAGCGTTGAGAGAGGACAGGTGAACACTGAAGCTTTCTTT,CSVERGQVNTEAFF
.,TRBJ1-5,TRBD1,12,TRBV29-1,TGCAGCGCACGACAGGGGGATCAGCCCCAGCATTTT,CSARQGDQPQHF
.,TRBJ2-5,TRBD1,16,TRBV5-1,TGCGCCAGCAGCTTGCCGTCGACAGGGGCCCAAGAGACCCAGTACTTC,CASSLPSTGAQETQYF
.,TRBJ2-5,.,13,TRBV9,TGTGCCAGCAGCCTGGGGAACCAAGAGACCCAGTACTTC,CASSLGNQETQYF
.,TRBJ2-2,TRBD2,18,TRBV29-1,TGCAGCGTTGTGGGAGGGGGATGGACTAGCGGGATGATCGGGGAGCTGTTTTTT,CSVVGGGWTSGMIGELFF
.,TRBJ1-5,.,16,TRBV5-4,TGTGCCAGCAGCTTGGGGGGGACGTCCCCCAATCAGCCCCAGCATTTT,CASSLGGTSPNQPQHF
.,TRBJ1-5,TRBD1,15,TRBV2,TGTGCCAGCAGTTATCACACAGGGGTAGGTCAGCCCCAGCATTTT,CASSYHTGVGQPQHF
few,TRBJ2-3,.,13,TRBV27,TGTGCCAGCAGTTTATGGGGAACAGATACGCAGTATTTT,CASSLWGTDTQYF
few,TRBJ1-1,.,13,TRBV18,TGTGCCAGCTCCCCCTCGGAATCCACTGAAGCTTTCTTT,CASSPSESTEAFF
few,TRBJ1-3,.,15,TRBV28,TGTGCCAGCAGTTCTTCAGGGGACTCTGGAAACACCATATATTTT,CASSSSGDSGNTIYF
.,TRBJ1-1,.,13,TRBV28,TGTGCCAGCAGTGGCCAGTCCACTACAGAAGCTTTCTTT,CASSGQSTTEAFF
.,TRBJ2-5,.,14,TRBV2,TGTGCCAGCGGGGGCCCAAGCAGTCAAGAGACCCAGTACTTC,CASGGPSSQETQYF
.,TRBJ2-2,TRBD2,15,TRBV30,TGTGCCTGGAAACCTCTAGCGGTGAACACCGGGGAGCTGTTTTTT,CAWKPLAVNTGELFF
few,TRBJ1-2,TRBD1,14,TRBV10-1,TGCGCCAGCAGTGACCCCCAGGGGGCCAGTGGCTACACCTTC,CASSDPQGASGYTF
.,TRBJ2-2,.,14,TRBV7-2,TGTGCCAGCAGCTTAGGGAGAAACACCGGGGAGCTGTTTTTT,CASSLGRNTGELFF
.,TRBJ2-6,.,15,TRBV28,TGTGCCAGCACCCTTCCGAACTCTGGGGCCAACGTCCTGACTTTC,CASTLPNSGANVLTF
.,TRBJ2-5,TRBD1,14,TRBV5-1,TGCGCCAGCAACCTCCGGGACAGCCAAGAGACCCAGTACTTC,CASNLRDSQETQYF
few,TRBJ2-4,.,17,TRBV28,TGTGCCAGCAGCTACCCCTCCAACCCTGTGGCCAAAAACATTCAGTACTTC,CASSYPSNPVAKNIQYF
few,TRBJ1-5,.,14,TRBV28,TGTGCCAGCAGTTTACTAGGGCTAAGTCAGCCCCAGCATTTT,CASSLLGLSQPQHF